This T cell receptor (beta chain) was identified in a study of cytomegalovirus exposure and HLA in healthy donors. PCR involved 60 Vbeta and 13 Jbeta primers. Generated by immunoSEQ multiplex PCR, the TCRdb table keeps only in-frame clones and is missing some. The sample has around 70,000 clones; roughly 60% are singletons. This clone appeared a few times. Trimming left V 10 bases short and J 3 bases short, with 10 bases between. The CDR3 runs 12 residues. Germline CDR1 is MNHEY and CDR2 is SMNVEV (reference sequence). The sample comprised PBMCs. The genes are TRBV27 and TRBJ1-5, with D possibly matching TRBD1 (6 bases). This sequence was found in a man aged 30-40 years in good health and CMV-seronegative. Written as DNA, the CDR3 is TGTGCCATAGGACAGTACAATCAGCCCCAGCATTTT. Protein sequence: CAIGQYNQPQHF.